The present entry profiles one TCR beta chain with its context. What it binds is unknown. This sample stems from a study of T cell responses to AZD1222 COVID-19 vaccine. Study details: Samples with a second dose at about 4 or about 12 weeks were pooled together.

Sequencing used immunoSEQ multiplex PCR; TCRdb keeps in-frame clones, though not all of them. Among approximately 150,000 clones, about 92% were seen once, and the ten largest hold approximately 5.4%. The CDR3 contains 13 residues. Per germline, CDR1 SGHDT and CDR2 YYEEEE. V trimming: 3 bases; J trimming: 6 bases; junction bases outside the gene matches: 4. Whole-study findings and limits: Just 6 or 7 AZD1222 recipients were seropositive at baseline. It was only after the peak T cell response that any repertoires were sampled. Donors were largely white British and mainly female; clonal diversity was possibly underestimated.

This sequence joins TRBV5-6 and TRBJ2-7, with TRBD2 identical over 9 bases. Sequenced material: peripheral blood, taken on day 0 of AZD1222 vaccination. This receptor was taken from an adult in good health. Here the CDR3 DNA reads TGTGCCAGCAGCTCCTTTAGCGGGAGCGAGCAGTACTTC. Its translation is CASSSFSGSEQYF.